This TCR beta chain was captured in a study of immune cell composition in non-small cell lung cancer. Germline V gene sequence: CDR1 MNHNS, CDR2 SASEGT. This CDR3 is 12 amino acids long. V was clipped by 7 bases and J by 6 bases; unmatched bases: 6. The normal lung sample lay at least 3 cm, and maximally far, from the tumour. Profiled with immunoSEQ multiplex PCR; TCRdb holds only in-frame clones, not every one. The sample contains some 4,900 clones, 55% to 80% of which appear only once. The genes are TRBV6-1 and TRBJ2-7, with 7 bases aligning to TRBD1. This sequence was found in a human donor with non-small cell lung cancer. Sample: non-adjacent lung tissue. CDR3 DNA sequence: TGTGCCAGCACTCGACAGGGTGGCGAGCAGTACTTC. This codes for CASTRQGGEQYF.